This TCR beta chain was sequenced in a study of T cells in Graves' hyperthyroidism and ophthalmopathy. Broader study findings: Progression to ophthalmopathy was predicted a median of 6.5 months early. Most clonotypes expanded in thyroid above 0.001 were likewise present in blood.

Over 18 months, lack of ophthalmopathy progression marked Graves' hyperthyroidism as stable. Those with hyperthyroidism were 18 to 65 years old, newly diagnosed, and ill for under 2 months. This clonotype has a count of ten or more. Its antigen remains unknown. Researchers amplified the TCR beta CDR3 regions from RNA transcripts. TCR CDR3 underwent first-round RT-PCR with the HTBI primer set. TCRdb used MiXCR to reprocess the multiplex PCR reads, holding one entry per CDR3 protein. The sample holds fewer than 600,000 distinct CDR3 sequences, over 13% seen once. The CDR3 spans 14 residues. The V end was cut by 1 base, the J end by 8 bases, with 10 bases between. CDR1 SGDLS and CDR2 YYNGEE come from the germline V gene.

The chain combines TRBV9 with TRBJ1-6; D is unclear. This clonotype originated in a woman in her late teens or twenties with Graves' hyperthyroidism. Specimen: blood. The CDR3 spells CASSVRTFDSPLHF. In DNA, the CDR3 is TGTGCCAGCAGCGTAAGAACGTTTGATTCACCCCTCCACTTT.